This TCR beta chain was identified during a study of OX40 agonist ivuxolimab in advanced cancers. Looking at the study overall: Dose-escalation cases comprised hepatocellular carcinoma, melanoma, renal cell or head and neck cancer.

TCRdb's table, derived via immunoSEQ multiplex PCR, lists solely in-frame clones and lacks some. The profile covers around 100,000 clones, with 85% to 90% appearing a single time and more than 0.15% taken by the ten largest. Germline V gene lookup returns CDR1 SGHTA and CDR2 FQGTGA. The CDR3 has 15 amino acids. The V end lost 2 bases, the J end lost 0 bases, and 10 bases lay between the germline ends. The sample in question was CD4+ or CD8+ T cells sorted from blood, obtained in a trial of the OX40 agonist ivuxolimab. V usage is TRBV7-3 and J usage is TRBJ1-2, with D maybe TRBD1 (5 bases). The receptor comes from an adult with an advanced solid tumor such as melanoma, head and neck, liver or kidney cancer. The DNA of the CDR3 is TGTGCCAGCAGCTTATATTCAGGGTCTAACTATGGCTACACCTTC. Translating it yields CASSLYSGSNYGYTF.